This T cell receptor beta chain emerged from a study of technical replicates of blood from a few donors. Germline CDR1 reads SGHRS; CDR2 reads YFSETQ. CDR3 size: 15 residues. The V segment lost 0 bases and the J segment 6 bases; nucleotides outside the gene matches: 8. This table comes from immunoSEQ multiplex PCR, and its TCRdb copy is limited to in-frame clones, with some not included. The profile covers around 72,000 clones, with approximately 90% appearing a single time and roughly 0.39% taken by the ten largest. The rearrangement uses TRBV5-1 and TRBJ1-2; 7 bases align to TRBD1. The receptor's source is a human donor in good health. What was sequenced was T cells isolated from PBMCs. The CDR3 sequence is CASSLAYEGADGYTF. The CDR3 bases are TGCGCCAGCAGCTTGGCCTATGAGGGGGCGGATGGCTACACCTTC.